This T cell receptor beta chain was observed in a study of beta chain features in type 1 diabetes. Purity of each sorted population was above 95%. Expressed TCRB transcripts got sequenced, as all isolated RNA was reverse transcribed. Method: immunoSEQ multiplex PCR; TCRdb's copy keeps in-frame clones and lacks some. The top ten clones hold 0.026% of a sample with nearly 250,000 clones, around 14% of them seen once. Overall study results and limits: Any HLA-type effect on TCRB rearrangement remained unresolved here. Moderate yet significant TCRB CDR3 shortening was seen in Type 1 diabetes patients in all four CD4+ subsets.

V lost 3 bases to trimming and J lost 2 bases; unmatched junction nucleotides: 11. Germline CDR1 and CDR2: KGHSH and LQKENI. The CDR3 runs 17 residues. A word on this clone: Antigen unknown.

This sequence joins TRBV18 and TRBJ2-7, with 9 nucleotides matching TRBD1. This receptor was obtained from a woman aged 40-49 years in good health. Source material: naive CD4+ T cells from blood. This chain's CDR3 is CASSPVPGDRGTYEQYF. DNA for the CDR3: TGTGCCAGCTCACCCGTACCGGGAGACAGGGGGACCTACGAGCAGTACTTC.